One and the same sample provided the 20 T cell receptor beta chains below, sequenced in a study of blood T cell repertoires in COVID-19. Data came from immunoSEQ multiplex PCR; TCRdb stores just in-frame clones and leaves some out. This table has approximately 96,000 clones, 90% to 95% appearing once. Sequenced sample: peripheral blood. These receptors were collected from a man aged 55 to 70 with acute or convalescent COVID-19.

The chain combines TRBV5-6 with TRBJ2-7; D is ambiguous. From germline, CDR1 is SGHDT and CDR2 YYEEEE. This CDR3 is built from 9 residues. With 7 bases removed from V and 6 bases from J, the gap between germline ends came to 5 bases. As DNA, the CDR3 is TGTGCCAGCGCGTTCGAGCAGTACTTC. The encoded protein is CASAFEQYF.

The rearrangement links TRBV6-2 or TRBV6-3 to TRBJ2-3, with 9 bases identical to TRBD2. V trimming: 2 bases; J trimming: 6 bases; junction bases outside the gene matches: 9. The germline gives CDR1 MNHEY, CDR2 SVGEGT. This CDR3 contains 16 residues. The DNA of the CDR3 is TGTGCCAGCAGTTACGGGCTAGCGGGGAACAGGGATACGCAGTATTTT. Residues: CASSYGLAGNRDTQYF.

The rearrangement links TRBV7-9 to TRBJ2-5; 8 nucleotides align to TRBD2. The CDR3 extends over 14 amino acids. The J segment lost 7 bases and the V segment lost 4 bases, leaving 8 bases of the junction unmatched. Per germline, CDR1 SEHNR and CDR2 FQNEAQ (reference sequence). The CDR3 nucleotides are TGTGCCAGCAGCTCGAGGACTAGCTGGGGGACCCAGTACTTC. Translating gives CASSSRTSWGTQYF.

V and J are TRBV7-2 and TRBJ2-1, with D tentatively TRBD2 (5 bases). Germline V gene sequence: CDR1 SGHTA, CDR2 FQGNSA. CDR3 size: 14 residues. V shed 1 base and J shed 5 bases, with 9 bases lying between them. CDR3 DNA sequence: TGTGCCAGCAGCTTAGGAAGGGAGCACAATGAGCAGTTCTTC. Protein: CASSLGREHNEQFF.

The chain links TRBV19 to TRBJ2-7; 8 bases line up with TRBD1. Germline values: CDR1 LNHDA, CDR2 SQIVND (reference sequence). The V and J ends lost 5 bases and 0 bases, in that order; junction bases with no gene match: 9. This CDR3 has 16 residues. In DNA, the CDR3 is TGTGCCAGTAGTTTGACCGGGACAGGCCCCTCCTACGAGCAGTACTTC. Its protein is CASSLTGTGPSYEQYF.

This chain joins TRBV12-3 or TRBV12-4 and TRBJ2-3; D possibly corresponds to TRBD2 (6 bases). The CDR3 length is 13 residues. The germline V and J ends were trimmed by 7 bases and 1 base, with 9 bases remaining between them. The chain's CDR3 is CASIPSGTDTQYF. For the CDR3, the DNA is TGTGCCAGCATTCCTAGCGGCACAGATACGCAGTATTTT.

The CDR3 nucleotides read TGTGCCAGCAGCCCGGACAGGGCCTTCACAGATACGCAGTATTTT. Amino acids: CASSPDRAFTDTQYF. This sequence joins TRBV27 and TRBJ2-3; 8 positions agree with TRBD1. The CDR3 has 15 amino acids. V shed 6 bases and J 2 bases; nucleotides not matched to a gene: 7. The germline CDR1 and CDR2 sequences are MNHEY and SMNVEV (reference sequence).

The genes are TRBV7-9 and TRBJ2-7; TRBD2 might be the D (5 bases). V was clipped by 3 bases and J by 0 bases, with 12 bases between them. There are 15 residues in the CDR3. In germline, CDR1 is SEHNR, CDR2 FQNEAQ (reference sequence). The CDR3 sequence: CASSLSAAASYEQYF. The DNA for the CDR3 is TGTGCCAGCAGCTTGTCGGCAGCGGCCTCCTACGAGCAGTACTTC.

This rearrangement joins TRBV19 to TRBJ2-7; D is possibly TRBD2 (6 bases). The V end lost 5 bases, the J end lost 4 bases, and 18 bases lay between the germline ends. Per germline, CDR1 LNHDA and CDR2 SQIVND (reference sequence). This CDR3 is built from 15 residues. This CDR3 reads CASSGGDPGKYEQYF. CDR3 DNA sequence: TGTGCCAGTAGTGGAGGGGACCCAGGAAAGTACGAGCAGTACTTC.

V is TRBV4-2 and J is TRBJ1-1; D uncertain. V was cut by 1 base and J by 1 base, with 10 bases left in between. The CDR3 is 15 residues long. Germline CDR1 reads LGHNA; CDR2 reads YNFKEQ. CDR3 amino acids: CASSQVQDGNTEAFF. The CDR3 nucleotides read TGTGCCAGCAGCCAAGTGCAGGATGGGAACACTGAAGCTTTCTTT.

This chain joins TRBV10-3 and TRBJ1-2; D is undetermined. V gave up 2 bases and J gave up 5 bases, with 9 bases separating them. This CDR3 comprises 13 residues. Germline CDR1 and CDR2: ENHRY and SYGVKD. Written as DNA, the CDR3 is TGTGCCATCAGTGAGGCGGCTGATTATGGCTACACCTTC. Protein product: CAISEAADYGYTF.

The chain uses TRBV5-1 and TRBJ2-1; TRBD2 aligns across 7 bases. With V trimmed by 4 bases and J by 9 bases, 10 bases remained unmatched. Germline-derived CDR1 and CDR2 are SGHRS and YFSETQ. The CDR3 contains 14 residues. CDR3 sequence reads: CASSPQAGVIEQFF. In DNA, the CDR3 is TGCGCCAGCAGCCCCCAGGCGGGAGTCATTGAGCAGTTCTTC.

V is TRBV29-1 and J is TRBJ1-1; 7 bases map to TRBD1. Germline values: CDR1 SQVTM, CDR2 ANQGSEA. The CDR3 runs 14 residues. V lost 5 bases and J lost 8; bases outside the gene matches: 14. The CDR3 nucleotides read TGCAGCGTTCTGTTGTTGGACGGGACAGAGGAAGCTTTCTTT. Protein sequence: CSVLLLDGTEEAFF.

The rearrangement uses TRBV7-2 and TRBJ1-2; D might be TRBD1 (5 bases). There are 15 residues in the CDR3. The V end was cut by 5 bases, the J end by 1 base, with 14 bases between. CDR1 and CDR2 from the germline V gene are SGHTA and FQGNSA. CDR3: CASSHPPDSNYGYTF. For the CDR3, the DNA is TGTGCCAGCAGCCACCCTCCTGACAGTAACTATGGCTACACCTTC.

The genes are TRBV7-9 and TRBJ1-2; maybe TRBD1 (6 bases). There are 15 residues in the CDR3. Trimming left V 1 base short and J 1 base short, with 10 bases between. Per germline, CDR1 SEHNR and CDR2 FQNEAQ (reference sequence). The CDR3: CASSLGTDRNYGYTF. The CDR3 DNA is TGTGCCAGCAGCTTAGGGACAGATCGTAACTATGGCTACACCTTC.

The chain has TRBV5-6 and TRBJ2-2; the match to TRBD1 covers 8 bases. From germline, CDR1 is SGHDT and CDR2 YYEEEE. The length of the CDR3 is 15 residues. Trimming removed 3 bases from V and 3 bases from J; junction bases left unmatched: 4. The CDR3 protein is CASSWGQEDTGELFF. In DNA, the CDR3 is TGTGCCAGCAGCTGGGGACAGGAGGACACCGGGGAGCTGTTTTTT.

This rearrangement joins TRBV6-5 to TRBJ1-1; D is ambiguous. Trimming took off 6 bases at V and 7 bases at J, with 15 bases between the two ends. The CDR3 runs to 13 residues. Per germline, CDR1 MNHEY and CDR2 SVGAGI. CDR3 amino acids: CASRDREKGEAFF. The CDR3 nucleotides are TGTGCCAGCAGGGACCGGGAGAAGGGTGAAGCTTTCTTT.

The chain links TRBV5-1 to TRBJ2-1, with 9 bases aligning to TRBD2. This CDR3 comprises 18 residues. CDR1 is SGHRS, CDR2 YFSETQ, per germline. V trimming: 3 bases; J trimming: 1 base; junction bases outside the gene matches: 11. CDR3 amino acids: CASSSEGLAGISYNEQFF. The DNA of the CDR3 is TGCGCCAGCAGCTCCGAGGGGCTAGCGGGAATATCCTACAATGAGCAGTTCTTC.

The gene calls are TRBV20-1 and TRBJ1-1, with D unclear. Trimming took 6 bases from V and 0 from J, leaving 2 bases between them. Germline assignment: CDR1 DFQATT and CDR2 SNEGSKA (reference sequence). CDR3 length: 10 amino acids. As DNA, the CDR3 is TGCAGTGCCTTGAACACTGAAGCTTTCTTT. It encodes CSALNTEAFF.

This chain joins TRBV6-2 or TRBV6-3 and TRBJ1-5; D may be TRBD1 (6 bases). This CDR3 has 14 residues. V lost 6 bases, J lost 1 base, and 10 bases lay in between. The germline V gene has CDR1 MNHEY and CDR2 SVGEGT. The CDR3 nucleotides read TGTGCCAGCAGCCGGGACAACAGCAATCAGCCCCAGCATTTT. Protein sequence: CASSRDNSNQPQHF.